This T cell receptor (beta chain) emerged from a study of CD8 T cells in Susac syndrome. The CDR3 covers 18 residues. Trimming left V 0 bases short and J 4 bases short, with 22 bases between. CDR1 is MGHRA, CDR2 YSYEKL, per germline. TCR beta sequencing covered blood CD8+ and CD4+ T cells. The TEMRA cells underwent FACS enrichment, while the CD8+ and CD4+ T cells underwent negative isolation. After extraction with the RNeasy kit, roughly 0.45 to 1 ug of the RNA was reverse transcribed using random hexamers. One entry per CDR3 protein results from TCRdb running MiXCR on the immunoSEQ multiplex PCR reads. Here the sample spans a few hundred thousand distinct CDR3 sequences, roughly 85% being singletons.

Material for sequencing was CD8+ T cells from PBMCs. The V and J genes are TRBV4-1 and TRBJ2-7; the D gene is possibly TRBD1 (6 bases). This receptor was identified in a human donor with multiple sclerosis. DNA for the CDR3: TGCGCCAGCAGCCAAGAAAGCCCTCTAGTTCTGGGGGCGTACGAGCAGTACTTC. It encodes CASSQESPLVLGAYEQYF.